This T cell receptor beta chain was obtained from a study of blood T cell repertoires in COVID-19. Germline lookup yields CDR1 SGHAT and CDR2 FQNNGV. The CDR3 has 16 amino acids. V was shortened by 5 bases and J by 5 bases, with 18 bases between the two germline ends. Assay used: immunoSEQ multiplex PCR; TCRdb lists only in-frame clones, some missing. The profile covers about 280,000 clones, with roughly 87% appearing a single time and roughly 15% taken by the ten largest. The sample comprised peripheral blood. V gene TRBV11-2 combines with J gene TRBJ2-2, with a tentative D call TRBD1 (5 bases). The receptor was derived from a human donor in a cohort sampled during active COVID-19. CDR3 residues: CASSQTVGAGTGELFF. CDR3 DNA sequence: TGTGCCAGCAGCCAGACCGTTGGGGCCGGAACCGGGGAGCTGTTTTTT.